Below, 29 T cell receptor beta chains from the same sample are listed, as sequenced in a study of Tregs in tolerant kidney transplant recipients. The method was immunoSEQ multiplex PCR; TCRdb's version includes in-frame clones alone and lacks a portion of them. This table has about 81,000 clones, roughly 90% appearing once. Related graft donors supplied nonmyeloablative bone marrow transplants, and mixed chimerism was transient. The sequencing used CD4+ T cells from blood (PBMCs), collected 24 months after the transplant. The origin of the receptors is a human patient who received a combined kidney and bone marrow transplant. Some T cells may be transferred from the graft donor.

The chain has TRBV7-2 and TRBJ1-5; D is uncertain. CDR3 length: 14 amino acids. Trimming cost V 2 bases and J 5 bases, with 10 bases left between them. The germline gives CDR1 SGHTA, CDR2 FQGNSA. CDR3 sequence: CASSLFGSDQPQHF. In DNA, the CDR3 is TGTGCCAGCAGCTTATTCGGTTCCGATCAGCCCCAGCATTTT.

The rearrangement links TRBV4-2 to TRBJ1-2, with 9 bases lining up with TRBD1. CDR1 is LGHNA and CDR2 is YNFKEQ in the germline V gene. V was pared by 1 base and J by 3 bases, with 9 bases of the junction left unmatched. This CDR3 spans 17 amino acids. The CDR3 loop is CASSQVSGTGLDYGYTF. As DNA, the CDR3 is TGTGCCAGCAGCCAAGTCTCTGGGACAGGGCTCGACTATGGCTACACCTTC.

V is TRBV18 and J is TRBJ2-4; weak D call: TRBD1 (6 bases). The V gene's germline CDR1 is KGHSH and CDR2 LQKENI. V was pared by 0 bases and J by 6 bases, with 21 bases between. The CDR3 runs 18 residues. The CDR3 DNA reads as TGTGCCAGCTCACCACCCCTTTCCGGACAGCAGAGATTAAACATTCAGTACTTC. It specifies CASSPPLSGQQRLNIQYF.

The chain links TRBV4-2 to TRBJ2-1; D unresolved. The V gene's germline CDR1 is LGHNA and CDR2 YNFKEQ. V was shortened by 3 bases and J by 4 bases, with 13 bases between the two germline ends. The length of the CDR3 is 15 residues. CDR3 loop: CASSHRKRMYNEQFF. The CDR3, as DNA: TGTGCCAGCAGCCACCGGAAGCGTATGTACAATGAGCAGTTCTTC.

The chain recombines TRBV9 with TRBJ2-1, with D tentatively TRBD2 (5 bases). The CDR3 runs to 14 residues. V lost 0 bases and J 10 bases, leaving 14 bases between the germline ends. Germline assignment: CDR1 SGDLS and CDR2 YYNGEE. CDR3 amino acids: CASSVGWGVEEQFF. The CDR3 nucleotides read TGTGCCAGCAGCGTAGGTTGGGGAGTAGAGGAGCAGTTCTTC.

The V gene is TRBV18, the J gene TRBJ1-2; 7 bases align to TRBD1. CDR1 and CDR2 (germline): KGHSH, LQKENI. V lost 5 bases to trimming and J lost 3 bases; unmatched junction nucleotides: 3. The CDR3 is 13 residues long. In nucleotides, the CDR3 is TGTGCCAGCTCAAATGGGACAGACTATGGCTACACCTTC. It yields the protein CASSNGTDYGYTF.

The chain employs TRBV30 and TRBJ2-1, with 11 bases aligning to TRBD2. The junction had 6 bases not matched to a gene; V was cut back by 0 bases and J by 5 bases. Germline CDR1 and CDR2: GTSNPN and SVGIG (reference sequence). This CDR3 comprises 16 residues. The chain's CDR3 is CAWSVWVAGGNNEQFF. CDR3 DNA: TGTGCCTGGAGTGTGTGGGTAGCGGGAGGGAACAATGAGCAGTTCTTC.

The chain recombines TRBV7-6 with TRBJ2-2; 7 positions match TRBD2. V was pared by 4 bases and J by 1 base, with 3 bases of the junction left unmatched. The CDR3 is 15 amino acids. Germline CDR1 reads SGHVS; CDR2 reads FNYEAQ. In nucleotides, the CDR3 is TGTGCCAGCAGCTCATTAGCGGGGAACACCGGGGAGCTGTTTTTT. It translates to CASSSLAGNTGELFF.

The J gene is TRBJ2-2, the V gene TRBV29-1; weak D call: TRBD1 (5 bases). The V and J ends lost 5 bases and 3 bases respectively, with 13 bases between them. The length of the CDR3 is 14 residues. Germline V CDR1 and CDR2: SQVTM, ANQGSEA. The CDR3 here is CSVQRQLDTGELFF. The CDR3 DNA reads as TGCAGCGTTCAAAGACAGTTAGACACCGGGGAGCTGTTTTTT.

The chain recombines TRBV9 with TRBJ2-5; 15 bases map to TRBD2. The J call may be wrong; the DNA end is better matched by TRBJ2-7. This CDR3 region has 19 residues. Germline-derived CDR1 and CDR2 are SGDLS and YYNGEE. The CDR3 nucleotides read TGTGCCAGCAGCGTAGACACCGGGACTAGCGGGGGGCCCTCCTACGAGCAGTACTTC. Its translation: CASSVDTGTSGGPSYEQYF.

This clone appeared a single time. The chain employs TRBV15 and TRBJ1-3; possibly TRBD1 for D (5 bases). The germline CDR1 and CDR2 sequences are LNHNV and YYDKDF (reference sequence). V lost 5 bases and J 2 bases, leaving 10 bases between the germline ends. The CDR3 sequence is 14 residues long. CDR3 DNA sequence: TGTGCCACCAGCCTACCGGGGGCTGGAAACACCATATATTTT. Residues: CATSLPGAGNTIYF.

The rearrangement joins TRBV1 to TRBJ2-1; the D segment call TRBD2 is taken from the table without a DNA check. TRBV1 is flagged as a pseudogene. The CDR3 is 20 residues long. CDR3 sequence (DNA): TGCACCAGCAGCCTAGACTGGTGGCTAGCGGGTATGAGCTCCTACAATGAGCAGTTCTTC. Translating gives CTSSLDWWLAGMSSYNEQFF.

The rearrangement uses TRBV2 and TRBJ2-5, with 8 bases aligning to TRBD1. The DNA end lines up better with TRBJ2-7; the J call may be wrong. The CDR3 is made up of 15 amino acids. Germline V gene data show CDR1 as SNHLY and CDR2 as FYNNEI. CDR3 DNA sequence: TGTGCCAGCAGTGTAATACAGGGGGATTCCTACGAGCAGTACTTC. This gives the protein CASSVIQGDSYEQYF.

V usage is TRBV5-6 and J usage is TRBJ1-2, with 9 bases aligning to TRBD1. CDR1 is SGHDT and CDR2 is YYEEEE in the germline V gene. With V trimmed by 5 bases and J by 5 bases, 7 bases remained unmatched. The CDR3 is 14 amino acids. The CDR3 DNA reads as TGTGCCAGCAGTACAGACAGGGGGTATTATGGCTACACCTTC. Protein product: CASSTDRGYYGYTF.

CDR3 amino acids: CASSIAGRGGYGYTF. The CDR3 DNA sequence: TGTGCCAGTAGTATAGCAGGCAGGGGAGGGTATGGCTACACCTTC. V gene TRBV19 combines with J gene TRBJ1-2; D perhaps matches TRBD1 (6 bases). There are 15 residues in the CDR3. Trimming took 1 base from V and 5 from J, leaving 14 bases between them. The germline gives CDR1 LNHDA, CDR2 SQIVND (reference sequence). The complete variable domain, with remaining parts taken from reference TRBV19 and TRBJ1-2, reads DGGITQSPKYLFRKEGQNVTLSCEQNLNHDAMYWYRQDPGQGLRLIYYSQIVNDFQKGDIAEGYSVSREKKESFPLTVTSAQKNPTAFYLCASSIAGRGGYGYTFGSGTRLTVV.

CDR3 in amino acids: CASTRVEGGTDTQYF. The CDR3 nucleotides read TGTGCCAGCACGAGGGTGGAGGGCGGCACAGATACGCAGTATTTT. This chain links TRBV27 with TRBJ2-3; possibly TRBD2 for D (6 bases). CDR3 length equals 15 residues. V gave up 7 bases and J gave up 1 base, with 15 bases separating them. Per the germline V gene, CDR1 is MNHEY and CDR2 is SMNVEV (reference sequence).

V and J are TRBV27 and TRBJ1-2; 7 positions match TRBD1. J gave up 4 bases and V 2 bases, and 10 bases lay outside the gene matches. The CDR3 covers 16 residues. Germline V gene sequence: CDR1 MNHEY, CDR2 SMNVEV (reference sequence). The CDR3 DNA reads as TGTGCCAGCAGTTTAGCCCCCGACAGGGCTGTCTATGGCTACACCTTC. Protein sequence: CASSLAPDRAVYGYTF.

The J gene is TRBJ2-5, the V gene TRBV27; D perhaps matches TRBD2 (5 bases). Germline assignment: CDR1 MNHEY and CDR2 SMNVEV (reference sequence). This CDR3 contains 12 residues. The germline V and J ends were trimmed by 8 bases and 2 bases, with 9 bases remaining between them. The CDR3 nucleotides are TGTGCCAGCGGACTGCTACAAGAGACCCAGTACTTC. Translating gives CASGLLQETQYF.

The chain links TRBV11-3 to TRBJ2-5, with TRBD2 as a possible D gene (6 bases). The J call is in doubt because the DNA end fits TRBJ2-7 better. Germline loops: CDR1 SGHNT, CDR2 YENEEA. The CDR3 runs 17 residues. CDR3 protein: CASSLGVSGLKIYEQYF. In DNA, the CDR3 is TGTGCCAGCAGCTTAGGGGTTTCGGGACTCAAAATCTACGAGCAGTACTTC.

V and J are TRBV5-4 and TRBJ1-2, with D hard to call. With 4 bases removed from V and 4 bases from J, the gap between germline ends came to 8 bases. CDR1 is SGHNT and CDR2 is YYREEE in the germline V gene (reference sequence). This CDR3 is 12 amino acids long. Written as DNA, the CDR3 is TGTGCCAGCAGCCCGGGTCGCTATGGCTACACCTTC. Translating it yields CASSPGRYGYTF.

The J gene is TRBJ2-1, the V gene TRBV6-1; the D is unclear. CDR3 length: 14 residues. Germline-derived CDR1 and CDR2 are MNHNS and SASEGT. V lost 4 bases, J lost 7 bases, and 14 bases lay in between. This CDR3 is CASSARILENEQFF. In DNA, the CDR3 is TGTGCCAGCAGTGCTCGAATTTTGGAGAATGAGCAGTTCTTC.

This chain links TRBV6-4 with TRBJ1-5; 7 nucleotides line up with TRBD1. Germline assignment: CDR1 MRHNA and CDR2 SNTAGT. The V segment lost 6 bases and the J segment 5 bases; nucleotides outside the gene matches: 4. This CDR3 has 13 residues. CDR3 in amino acids: CASSLDRDQPQHF. In DNA form, the CDR3 reads TGTGCCAGCAGCCTCGACAGGGATCAGCCCCAGCATTTT.

J is TRBJ2-7 and V is TRBV7-9, with D possibly matching TRBD1 (6 bases). Trimming left V 6 bases short and J 5 bases short, with 17 bases between. This CDR3 spans 14 amino acids. Looked up from germline, CDR1 is SEHNR and CDR2 is FQNEAQ (reference sequence). CDR3 bases: TGTGCCAGCAGGAACACCGGGACACCCCACGAGCAGTACTTC. Translating it yields CASRNTGTPHEQYF.

V usage is TRBV7-6 and J usage is TRBJ2-1; D is possibly TRBD1 (5 bases). Germline values: CDR1 SGHVS, CDR2 FNYEAQ. V was cut by 1 base and J by 9 bases, with 16 bases left in between. The CDR3 consists of 15 residues. The CDR3 spells CASSLDPDSVFEQFF. The DNA for the CDR3 is TGTGCCAGCAGCTTAGACCCCGACAGTGTATTTGAGCAGTTCTTC. The variable domain in full, with the rest retrieved from reference TRBV7-6 and TRBJ2-1, is GAGVSQSPRYKVTKRGQDVALRCDPISGHVSLYWYRQALGQGPEFLTYFNYEAQQDKSGLPNDRFSAERPEGSISTLTIQRTEQRDSAMYRCASSLDPDSVFEQFFGPGTRLTVL.

The chain employs TRBV14 and TRBJ2-2; D is perhaps TRBD2 (6 bases). Germline V gene sequence: CDR1 SGHDN, CDR2 FVKESK. CDR3 length equals 16 residues. V shed 5 bases and J shed 4 bases, with 17 bases lying between them. The CDR3 loop is CASSFFGARGTGELFF. The CDR3 DNA reads TGTGCCAGCAGCTTTTTTGGAGCGCGGGGCACCGGGGAGCTGTTTTTT.

The sample holds one count of this clone. The chain is built from TRBV30 and TRBJ1-1; D is undetermined. In germline, CDR1 is GTSNPN, CDR2 SVGIG (reference sequence). CDR3 length equals 13 residues. V lost 7 bases and J lost 1, with 13 bases in between. The CDR3 sequence is CASIPGANTEAFF. The CDR3 DNA follows: TGTGCCTCGATCCCAGGCGCGAACACTGAAGCTTTCTTT. The full variable domain, completed using reference TRBV30 and TRBJ1-1, is SQTIHQWPATLVQPVGSPLSLECTVEGTSNPNLYWYRQAAGRGLQLLFYSVGIGQISSEVPQNLSASRPQDRQFILSSKKLLLSDSGFYLCASIPGANTEAFFGQGTRLTVV.

The gene calls are TRBV6-6 and TRBJ1-1; no clear D. The V gene lost 6 bases and the J gene lost 4 bases, with 15 bases spanning the gap. The CDR3 extends over 14 amino acids. CDR1 is MNHNY and CDR2 is SVGAGI in the germline V gene (reference sequence). CDR3 region: CASRLSLGGTEAFF. The DNA for the CDR3 is TGTGCCAGCAGACTCAGCTTAGGCGGCACTGAAGCTTTCTTT.

Remarks on this clone: Germline and junction disagree at one end, which may indicate a read error. The rearrangement links TRBV28 to TRBJ2-1; the match to TRBD2 covers 8 bases. Germline assignment: CDR1 MDHEN and CDR2 SYDVKM. There are 18 residues in the CDR3. This chain's CDR3 is CASSFRLAGRTPYNGQFF. The CDR3 DNA sequence: TGTGCCAGCAGTTTTCGCCTAGCGGGCCGAACTCCCTACAATGGGCAGTTCTTC.

About this clone: The junction does not match germline at one end; this may be a read error. Other DNA sequences of this sample code for an identical CDR3. The chain has TRBV6-1 and TRBJ1-6; D is unclear. CDR1 is MNHNS and CDR2 is SASEGT in the germline V gene. The CDR3 contains 16 residues. CDR3 sequence: CASSELGGKKNSPLHF. The CDR3 DNA follows: TGTGCCAGCAGTGAATTGGGAGGGAAGAAGAATTCCCCCCTCCACTTT.